Each of the 19 T cell receptor beta chains below was sequenced from the same sample in a study of sequential checkpoint blockade in melanoma. Assay used: immunoSEQ multiplex PCR; TCRdb lists only in-frame clones, some missing. The table has roughly 20,000 clones, roughly 27% seen once; the top ten hold roughly 7%. The treatment denotes: randomized to nivolumab then ipilimumab (arm A) or the reverse (arm B). The sequenced sample was tumor tissue (inferred from file names), obtained from a patient given nivolumab and ipilimumab in sequence. These receptors originate from a human donor with melanoma.

This chain links TRBV28 with TRBJ2-3; 9 bases match TRBD2. Germline CDR1 is MDHEN and CDR2 is SYDVKM. The CDR3 contains 16 residues. V shed 5 bases and J 2 bases; nucleotides not matched to a gene: 8. The CDR3, as DNA: TGTGCCAGCAGTCCCCACAGCGGGGGGAACACAGATACGCAGTATTTT. As protein: CASSPHSGGNTDTQYF.

The chain uses TRBV10-2 and TRBJ2-5; possibly TRBD1 or TRBD2 for D (5 bases each). This CDR3 contains 13 residues. V gave up 6 bases and J gave up 3 bases, with 11 bases separating them. In germline, CDR1 is WSHSY, CDR2 SAAADI. In DNA form, the CDR3 reads TGCGCCAGCAGCCACGGGACCAAAGAGACCCAGTACTTC. It yields the protein CASSHGTKETQYF.

V gene TRBV18 combines with J gene TRBJ1-2; D is unclear. This CDR3 spans 13 amino acids. Trimming removed 3 bases from V and 2 bases from J, with 7 bases in between. CDR1 and CDR2 (germline): KGHSH, LQKENI. The CDR3 DNA reads TGTGCCAGCTCACCCGGCCAGAACTATGGCTACACCTTC. Translated: CASSPGQNYGYTF.

This clone was counted only a few times. This chain links TRBV19 with TRBJ1-5; TRBD1 matches at 7 bases. Germline CDR1 reads LNHDA; CDR2 reads SQIVND (reference sequence). The CDR3 loop spans 16 amino acids. Unmatched junction bases numbered 10, after V lost 3 bases and J lost 5 bases. The CDR3 nucleotides are TGTGCCAGTAGTATCAGACAGGGATCGGGAGATCAGCCCCAGCATTTT. It codes for CASSIRQGSGDQPQHF. Complete variable domain (other parts from reference TRBV19 and TRBJ1-5): DGGITQSPKYLFRKEGQNVTLSCEQNLNHDAMYWYRQDPGQGLRLIYYSQIVNDFQKGDIAEGYSVSREKKESFPLTVTSAQKNPTAFYLCASSIRQGSGDQPQHFGDGTRLSIL.

This clone was seen only a few times. The CDR3 sequence: CAWSVQGLGGQFF. DNA for the CDR3: TGTGCCTGGAGTGTACAGGGTTTAGGGGGGCAGTTCTTC. The rearrangement links TRBV30 to TRBJ2-1; TRBD1 is a possible D gene (6 bases). There are 13 residues in the CDR3. V dropped 0 bases and J dropped 12 bases, with 15 bases sitting between them. Germline CDR1 and CDR2: GTSNPN and SVGIG (reference sequence). The full variable domain, its missing parts supplied by reference TRBV30 and TRBJ2-1, is SQTIHQWPATLVQPVGSPLSLECTVEGTSNPNLYWYRQAAGRGLQLLFYSVGIGQISSEVPQNLSASRPQDRQFILSSKKLLLSDSGFYLCAWSVQGLGGQFFGPGTRLTVL.

The chain combines TRBV28 with TRBJ2-7, with D hard to call. V gave up 2 bases and J gave up 7 bases, with 9 bases separating them. The CDR3 is 12 residues long. Germline loops: CDR1 MDHEN, CDR2 SYDVKM. This chain's CDR3 is CASSLGPWEQYF. DNA of the CDR3: TGTGCCAGCAGTTTAGGCCCGTGGGAGCAGTACTTC.

The V gene is TRBV4-1, the J gene TRBJ2-5, with 7 bases aligning to TRBD1. Germline assignment: CDR1 MGHRA and CDR2 YSYEKL. V lost 5 bases to trimming and J lost 2 bases; unmatched junction nucleotides: 5. The CDR3 sequence is 14 residues long. In nucleotides, the CDR3 is TGCGCCAGCAGCACCTGGGACAGTCAAGAGACCCAGTACTTC. This codes for CASSTWDSQETQYF.

This clone has more than one count but fewer than ten. The chain uses TRBV4-1 and TRBJ1-1; the D gene is possibly TRBD1 (5 bases). The germline V gene has CDR1 MGHRA and CDR2 YSYEKL. V lost 0 bases and J 1 base, leaving 9 bases between the germline ends. CDR3 length: 15 amino acids. The CDR3 reads CASSQDMGENTEAFF. The CDR3 DNA follows: TGCGCCAGCAGCCAAGATATGGGGGAGAACACTGAAGCTTTCTTT.

J is TRBJ2-2 and V is TRBV19; 8 bases line up with TRBD2. The CDR3 extends over 13 amino acids. Germline V lookup: CDR1 LNHDA, CDR2 SQIVND (reference sequence). In nucleotides, the CDR3 is TGTCTGATAGCGGGGCGGAACACCGGGGAGCTGTTTTTT. It translates to CLIAGRNTGELFF.

V usage is TRBV19 and J usage is TRBJ2-5; tentatively, D is TRBD2 (6 bases). CDR1 is LNHDA and CDR2 is SQIVND in the germline V gene (reference sequence). CDR3 size: 15 residues. V lost 1 base to trimming and J lost 2 bases, with 11 bases between them. CDR3 loop: CASSIGLGGQETQYF. The CDR3 bases are TGTGCCAGTAGTATAGGCCTGGGGGGACAAGAGACCCAGTACTTC.

This clone was picked up a small number of times. The chain recombines TRBV30 with TRBJ1-1; D gene ambiguous. The germline gives CDR1 GTSNPN, CDR2 SVGIG (reference sequence). This CDR3 spans 12 amino acids. Trimming cost V 5 bases and J 5 bases, with 12 bases left between them. The CDR3 nucleotides are TGTGCCTGGGGCTTTCTTGGGACTGAAGCTTTCTTT. Protein product: CAWGFLGTEAFF.

The rearrangement uses TRBV9 and TRBJ1-5; D is unclear. The CDR3 has 12 residues. Germline V gives CDR1 SGDLS, CDR2 YYNGEE. Between the trimmed V and J ends, which lost 6 bases and 2 bases, there was a span of 6 bases. In nucleotides, the CDR3 is TGTGCCAGCACGGTCGGCAATCAGCCCCAGCATTTT. Its translation: CASTVGNQPQHF.

This clone has just a few counts. This chain joins TRBV6-8 and TRBJ2-7; 8 bases match TRBD1. This CDR3 region has 17 residues. Germline lookup yields CDR1 MNHGY and CDR2 SAAAGT. After removal of 5 bases from V and 1 base from J, the junction contained 13 bases not matched to a gene. Here the CDR3 reads CASSRSTGTGLSYEQYF. As DNA, the CDR3 is TGTGCCAGCAGTCGATCGACCGGGACAGGACTTTCCTACGAGCAGTACTTC.

The V gene is TRBV28, the J gene TRBJ2-7; no reliable D call. CDR3 size: 14 residues. Per germline, CDR1 MDHEN and CDR2 SYDVKM. The germline V and J ends were trimmed by 2 bases and 3 bases, with 11 bases remaining between them. The CDR3 loop is CASSLRQAIYEQYF. The CDR3 nucleotides read TGTGCCAGCAGTTTACGCCAGGCCATCTACGAGCAGTACTTC.

This chain's CDR3 is CASSPDRGGYGYTF. In DNA form, the CDR3 reads TGCGCCAGCAGCCCGGACAGGGGAGGATATGGCTACACCTTC. The chain is built from TRBV5-1 and TRBJ1-2; the match to TRBD1 covers 9 bases. The CDR3 is 14 amino acids. Germline-derived CDR1 and CDR2 are SGHRS and YFSETQ. The ends lost 4 bases at V and 5 bases at J; junction bases unmatched: 6.

The table lists this clone with a few counts. The chain couples TRBV6-8 to TRBJ1-1; D remains ambiguous. V was cut by 8 bases and J by 4 bases, with 11 bases left in between. The CDR3 totals 12 residues. Looked up from germline, CDR1 is MNHGY and CDR2 is SAAAGT. The CDR3 spells CASRESGTEAFF. The CDR3 DNA is TGTGCCAGCCGGGAATCGGGCACTGAAGCTTTCTTT.

This clone was detected only a few times. The chain couples TRBV11-3 to TRBJ1-4; no definite D call. CDR3 length equals 16 residues. From germline, CDR1 is SGHNT and CDR2 YENEEA. With 5 bases removed from V and 0 bases from J, the gap between germline ends came to 13 bases. As DNA, the CDR3 is TGTGCCAGCAGCCGACACCGCACCGCAACTAATGAAAAACTGTTTTTT. It translates to CASSRHRTATNEKLFF.

CDR3 region: CASSIGTGADQPQHF. Written as DNA, the CDR3 is TGTGCCAGTAGTATAGGGACAGGGGCGGATCAGCCCCAGCATTTT. The chain employs TRBV19 and TRBJ1-5; 9 bases map to TRBD1. The ends lost 1 base at V and 5 bases at J; junction bases unmatched: 3. Germline CDR1 LNHDA, CDR2 SQIVND (reference sequence). CDR3 length: 15 amino acids. The full variable domain, with the rest looked up from reference TRBV19 and TRBJ1-5, is DGGITQSPKYLFRKEGQNVTLSCEQNLNHDAMYWYRQDPGQGLRLIYYSQIVNDFQKGDIAEGYSVSREKKESFPLTVTSAQKNPTAFYLCASSIGTGADQPQHFGDGTRLSIL.

This clone was seen only a few times. The rearrangement links TRBV11-3 to TRBJ2-7; 8 bases match TRBD1. CDR1 SGHNT and CDR2 YENEEA come from the germline V gene. Trimming cost V 5 bases and J 3 bases; bases outside gene matches: 6. The CDR3 consists of 14 residues. CDR3 region: CASSIGQGSYEQYF. The CDR3 nucleotides read TGTGCCAGCAGCATTGGACAGGGCAGCTACGAGCAGTACTTC.